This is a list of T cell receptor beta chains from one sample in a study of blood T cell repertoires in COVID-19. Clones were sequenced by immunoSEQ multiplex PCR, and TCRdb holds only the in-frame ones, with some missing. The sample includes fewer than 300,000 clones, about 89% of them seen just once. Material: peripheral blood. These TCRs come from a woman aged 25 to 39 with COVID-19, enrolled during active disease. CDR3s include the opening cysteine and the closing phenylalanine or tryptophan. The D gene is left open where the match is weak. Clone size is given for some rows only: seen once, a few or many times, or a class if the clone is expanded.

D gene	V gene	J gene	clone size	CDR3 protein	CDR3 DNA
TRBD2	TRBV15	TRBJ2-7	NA	CATSRDASGGYEQYF	TGTGCCACCAGCAGAGATGCCAGCGGGGGATACGAGCAGTACTTC
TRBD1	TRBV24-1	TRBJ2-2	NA	CATKQGQDGELFF	TGTGCCACCAAACAGGGGCAGGACGGGGAGCTGTTTTTT
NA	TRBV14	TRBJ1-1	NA	CASSRQRTTEAFF	TGTGCCAGCAGCCGGCAGCGTACCACTGAAGCTTTCTTT
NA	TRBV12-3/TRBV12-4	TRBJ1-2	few	CASSLVREGGYTF	TGTGCCAGCAGTTTAGTCAGGGAGGGTGGCTACACCTTC
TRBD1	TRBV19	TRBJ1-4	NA	CASSAGQAHEKLFF	TGTGCCAGTAGTGCGGGACAGGCTCATGAAAAACTGTTTTTT
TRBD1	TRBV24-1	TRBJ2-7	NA	CATSDRQGAYEQYF	TGTGCCACCAGTGATCGACAGGGGGCCTACGAGCAGTACTTC
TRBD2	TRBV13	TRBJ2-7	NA	CASSPTLTSDYEQYF	TGTGCCAGCAGCCCCACCCTGACTAGCGACTACGAGCAGTACTTC
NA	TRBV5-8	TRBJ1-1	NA	CASSFRGNTEAFF	TGTGCCAGCAGCTTCCGGGGGAACACTGAAGCTTTCTTT
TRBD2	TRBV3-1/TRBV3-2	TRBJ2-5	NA	CASSQGTSGSSETQYF	TGTGCCAGCAGCCAAGGGACTAGCGGGAGTTCGGAGACCCAGTACTTC
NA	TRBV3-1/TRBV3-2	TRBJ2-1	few	CASSHYRREGENEQFF	TGTGCCAGCAGCCACTACCGGAGGGAGGGGGAAAATGAGCAGTTCTTC
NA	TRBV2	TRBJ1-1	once	CASTRVGLNTEAFF	TGTGCCAGCACACGGGTCGGCTTGAACACTGAAGCTTTCTTT
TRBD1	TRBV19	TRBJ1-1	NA	CASSNPAWTGTKPEAFF	TGTGCCAGTAGTAACCCAGCCTGGACAGGGACAAAACCTGAAGCTTTCTTT
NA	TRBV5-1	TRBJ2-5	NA	CASSLGVETQYF	TGCGCCAGCAGCTTAGGAGTAGAGACCCAGTACTTC
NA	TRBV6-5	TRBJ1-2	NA	CASSYSGDTGYGYTF	TGTGCCAGCAGTTACTCCGGGGATACTGGCTATGGCTACACCTTC
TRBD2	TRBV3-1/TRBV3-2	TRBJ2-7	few	CASSQGGYEQYF	TGTGCCAGCAGCCAGGGGGGGTACGAGCAGTACTTC
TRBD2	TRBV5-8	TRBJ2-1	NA	CARRTSGRGAEQFF	TGTGCCAGACGGACTAGCGGGAGAGGGGCTGAGCAGTTCTTC
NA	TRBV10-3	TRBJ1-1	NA	CAISESGGTEAFF	TGTGCCATCAGTGAGTCGGGGGGCACTGAAGCTTTCTTT
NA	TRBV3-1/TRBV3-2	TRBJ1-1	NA	CASSQGRRDTEAFF	TGTGCCAGCAGCCAGGGGAGGAGAGACACTGAAGCTTTCTTT
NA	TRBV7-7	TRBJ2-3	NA	CASSPGRGDTQYF	TGTGCCAGCAGTCCGGGTAGGGGAGATACGCAGTATTTT
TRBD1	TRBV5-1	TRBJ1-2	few	CASSGPGQNYGYTF	TGCGCCAGCAGCGGGCCGGGACAGAACTATGGCTACACCTTC
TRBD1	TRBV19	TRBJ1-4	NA	CASSIDSGTVLEKLFF	TGTGCCAGTAGTATAGATTCCGGGACAGTACTAGAAAAACTGTTTTTT
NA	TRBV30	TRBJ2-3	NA	CAGMGARTDTQYF	TGTGCCGGGATGGGGGCCCGCACAGATACGCAGTATTTT
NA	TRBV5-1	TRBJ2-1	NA	CASSLAGTPRDEQFF	TGCGCCAGCAGCTTGGCCGGGACTCCGAGGGATGAGCAGTTCTTC
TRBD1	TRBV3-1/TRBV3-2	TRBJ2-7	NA	CASSPGQAHYEQYF	TGTGCCAGCAGCCCAGGACAGGCTCACTACGAGCAGTACTTC
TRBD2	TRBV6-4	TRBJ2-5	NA	CATPGLADFQETQYF	TGTGCCACCCCGGGACTAGCGGATTTCCAAGAGACCCAGTACTTC
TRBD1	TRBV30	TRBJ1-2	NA	CAWSQPGQGVYTF	TGTGCCTGGAGTCAACCGGGACAGGGAGTCTACACCTTC